These 26 T cell receptor beta chains came from one sample sequenced in a study of regulatory T cells in long-lasting Graves disease. Time point: persistent/refractory GD, antithyroid drugs over 5 years with positive TRAb. PBMCs were the source of the RNA used for TCR sequencing. Arm-PCR with iRepertoire HTBI primers amplified the CDR3 regions for these TCR beta libraries. TCRdb passed the multiplex PCR reads through MiXCR, listing each CDR3 protein once. The data hold approximately 400,000 distinct CDR3 sequences, with approximately 25% observed a single time. The sequences come from peripheral blood mononuclear cells (PBMCs), collected when the disease was refractory, from a patient treated with antithyroid drugs. The receptors stem from a woman in her thirties or forties with Graves disease.

This clonotype was counted a few times. V usage is TRBV20-1 and J usage is TRBJ2-7; no firm D call. CDR3 length: 12 residues. Trimming took off 6 bases at V and 2 bases at J, with 11 bases between the two ends. CDR1 and CDR2 from the germline V gene are DFQATT and SNEGSKA (reference sequence). The CDR3: CSAATETYEQYF. CDR3 nucleotide sequence: TGCAGTGCCGCGACTGAAACCTACGAGCAGTACTTC.

This chain joins TRBV10-3 and TRBJ1-2; D perhaps matches TRBD1 (5 bases). The CDR3 is 17 residues long. Trimming took off 1 base at V and 8 bases at J, with 23 bases between the two ends. Germline V lookup: CDR1 ENHRY, CDR2 SYGVKD. The CDR3 spells CAISELFRDRITYGYTF. The DNA of the CDR3 is TGTGCCATCAGTGAGTTATTCAGGGACCGGATCACGTACGGCTACACCTTC.

This clonotype was observed a few times. V is TRBV2 and J is TRBJ2-2; tentative D call: TRBD1 (6 bases). Between the trimmed V and J ends, which lost 3 bases and 5 bases, there was a span of 22 bases. Germline values: CDR1 SNHLY, CDR2 FYNNEI. CDR3 size: 18 residues. CDR3 loop: CASSDSLGAFRITGELFF. The CDR3 coding sequence is TGTGCCAGCAGTGATAGTTTGGGGGCATTCAGAATAACCGGGGAGCTGTTTTTT. The whole variable domain, filled in from reference TRBV2 and TRBJ2-2, reads EPEVTQTPSHQVTQMGQEVILRCVPISNHLYFYWYRQILGQKVEFLVSFYNNEISEKSEIFDDQFSVERPDGSNFTLKIRSTKLEDSAMYFCASSDSLGAFRITGELFFGEGSRLTVL.

The chain recombines TRBV5-1 with TRBJ2-1, with D maybe TRBD2 (6 bases). CDR1 and CDR2 (germline): SGHRS, YFSETQ. The CDR3 is made up of 16 amino acids. Trimming left V 4 bases short and J 0 bases short, with 14 bases between. The CDR3 loop reads CASSVPSAGSYNEQFF. The CDR3 DNA sequence: TGCGCCAGCAGCGTACCTAGCGCCGGCTCCTACAATGAGCAGTTCTTC.

This clonotype was detected many times. This sequence joins TRBV5-1 and TRBJ2-5, with TRBD1 as a possible D gene (7 bases). From germline, CDR1 is SGHRS and CDR2 YFSETQ. V lost 7 bases and J lost 3, with 16 bases in between. The CDR3 extends over 14 amino acids. CDR3 in DNA: TGCGCCAGCTGGAGGGGGCATGGGGAAGAGACCCAGTACTTC. Protein: CASWRGHGEETQYF.

The J gene is TRBJ2-7, the V gene TRBV6-1; 8 bases map to TRBD2. Germline lookup yields CDR1 MNHNS and CDR2 SASEGT. J gave up 3 bases and V 4 bases, and 17 bases lay outside the gene matches. The CDR3 has 18 residues. In DNA form, the CDR3 reads TGTGCCAGCAGTGGGAGAGGAATTGCCGGGACTAGTCGCTACGAGCAGTACTTC. It encodes CASSGRGIAGTSRYEQYF.

This clonotype was detected only once. The chain employs TRBV11-2 and TRBJ2-3, with 9 bases identical to TRBD1. The CDR3 is made up of 15 amino acids. Germline V lookup: CDR1 SGHAT, CDR2 FQNNGV. Trimming removed 3 bases from V and 4 bases from J; junction bases left unmatched: 5. CDR3: CASSFTDRGADTQYF. CDR3 sequence (DNA): TGTGCCAGCAGCTTTACTGACAGGGGGGCAGATACGCAGTATTTT.

This chain joins TRBV2 and TRBJ1-5; TRBD1 is a possible D gene (6 bases). V gave up 8 bases and J gave up 0 bases, with 17 bases separating them. CDR3 length equals 16 residues. CDR1 and CDR2 from the germline V gene are SNHLY and FYNNEI. CDR3 protein: CASSPGQFNSNQPQHF. The CDR3 DNA is TGTGCCAGCTCACCGGGACAATTCAATAGCAATCAGCCCCAGCATTTT.

The rearrangement links TRBV5-1 to TRBJ2-5; TRBD2 agrees at 10 bases. The ends lost 4 bases at V and 3 bases at J; junction bases unmatched: 6. The CDR3 has 15 residues. Germline loops: CDR1 SGHRS, CDR2 YFSETQ. DNA of the CDR3: TGCGCCAGCAGCGTCGGACTAGCGGCAAAAGAGACCCAGTACTTC. Translated, it gives CASSVGLAAKETQYF.

This clonotype was counted ten times or more. V usage is TRBV28 and J usage is TRBJ2-5; possible D gene TRBD2, 5 bases. Per germline, CDR1 MDHEN and CDR2 SYDVKM. The V gene lost 1 base and the J gene lost 4 bases, with 7 bases spanning the gap. The CDR3 totals 13 residues. CDR3 residues: CASSLLGGETQYF. CDR3 nucleotides: TGTGCCAGCAGTTTATTAGGAGGAGAGACCCAGTACTTC.

The gene calls are TRBV19 and TRBJ2-7; a weak D match, TRBD2 (5 bases). CDR1 LNHDA and CDR2 SQIVND come from the germline V gene (reference sequence). Trimming stripped 8 bases from V and 5 bases from J, with 16 bases between. This CDR3 is built from 13 residues. This CDR3 reads CASSSRTGNEQYF. In DNA, the CDR3 is TGTGCCAGTTCCTCCCGGACTGGAAACGAGCAGTACTTC.

V and J are TRBV20-1 and TRBJ2-3; the D is unclear. With 6 bases removed from V and 4 bases from J, the gap between germline ends came to 11 bases. The CDR3 is made up of 12 amino acids. The germline CDR1 and CDR2 sequences are DFQATT and SNEGSKA (reference sequence). CDR3 sequence reads: CSALESADTQYF. DNA of the CDR3: TGCAGTGCCCTGGAGAGTGCAGATACGCAGTATTTT.

This clonotype has ten or more counts. The chain joins TRBV29-1 to TRBJ1-1; 8 nucleotides line up with TRBD1. The junction had 5 bases not matched to a gene; V was cut back by 7 bases and J by 7 bases. Germline V gene sequence: CDR1 SQVTM, CDR2 ANQGSEA. This CDR3 comprises 11 residues. The CDR3 protein is CSGGQGLEAFF. Here the CDR3 DNA reads TGCAGCGGAGGACAGGGCCTTGAAGCTTTCTTT.

This clonotype was detected ten times or more. This rearrangement joins TRBV28 to TRBJ2-5, with a weak D call TRBD1 (6 bases). The CDR3 has 15 residues. Germline V gene data show CDR1 as MDHEN and CDR2 as SYDVKM. Deletions cut 4 bases from V and 1 base from J, with 13 bases between. This CDR3 reads CASSSPNRVQETQYF. DNA for the CDR3: TGTGCCAGCAGTTCCCCCAACAGGGTCCAAGAGACCCAGTACTTC.

The rearrangement joins TRBV24-1 to TRBJ2-1, with a tentative D call TRBD1 (5 bases). Trimming took off 7 bases at V and 1 base at J, with 7 bases between the two ends. The CDR3 is 13 residues long. Germline lookup yields CDR1 KGHDR and CDR2 SFDVKD. The CDR3 DNA is TGTGCCACCAGCGCAGGGTCCTACAATGAGCAGTTCTTC. Amino acids: CATSAGSYNEQFF.

This clonotype was seen a few times. The rearrangement joins TRBV2 to TRBJ2-3, with TRBD1 identical over 7 bases. From germline, CDR1 is SNHLY and CDR2 FYNNEI. The CDR3 is made up of 15 amino acids. Trimming took 5 bases from V and 2 from J; bases not matched to a gene: 7. In DNA, the CDR3 is TGTGCCAGCAGTTACTCGACAGGGAACACAGATACGCAGTATTTT. Translated, it gives CASSYSTGNTDTQYF.

In its sample, this clonotype was seen many times. V gene TRBV7-6 combines with J gene TRBJ1-1; D unresolved. CDR1 and CDR2 from the germline V gene are SGHVS and FNYEAQ. Trimming left V 0 bases short and J 3 bases short, with 8 bases between. The CDR3 has 14 amino acids. CDR3 in amino acids: CASSLAIGDTEAFF. The CDR3 DNA reads as TGTGCCAGCAGCTTAGCGATTGGGGACACTGAAGCTTTCTTT.

The chain couples TRBV7-2 to TRBJ2-2; TRBD2 matches at 8 bases. Germline CDR1 reads SGHTA; CDR2 reads FQGNSA. There are 17 residues in the CDR3. The V gene end was trimmed by 1 base and the J gene end by 3 bases; junction bases not matched to a gene: 7. In DNA, the CDR3 is TGTGCCAGCAGCTTAGTGAAGTCTAGCGGGTACACCGGGGAGCTGTTTTTT. This codes for CASSLVKSSGYTGELFF.

The rearrangement links TRBV7-3 to TRBJ2-7, with TRBD2 matching 12 bases. The CDR3 spans 15 residues. Germline lookup yields CDR1 SGHTA and CDR2 FQGTGA. V was clipped by 6 bases and J by 5 bases; unmatched bases: 8. Here the CDR3 DNA reads TGTGCCAGCAGTCTAACTAGCGGGAGGTCCCACGAGCAGTACTTC. This sequence encodes CASSLTSGRSHEQYF.

This clonotype showed up many times. The chain joins TRBV11-3 to TRBJ2-1, with 13 bases matching TRBD2. Trimming took 5 bases from V and 7 from J; bases not matched to a gene: 2. This CDR3 contains 14 residues. Germline V gene lookup returns CDR1 SGHNT and CDR2 YENEEA. The CDR3 DNA is TGTGCCAGCAGCAGGACTAGCGGGAGTAATGAGCAGTTCTTC. This translates into CASSRTSGSNEQFF. Together with reference TRBV11-3 and TRBJ2-1, the CDR3 gives the full variable domain: EAGVVQSPRYKIIEKKQPVAFWCNPISGHNTLYWYLQNLGQGPELLIRYENEEAVDDSQLPKDRFSAERLKGVDSTLKIQPAELGDSAVYLCASSRTSGSNEQFFGPGTRLTVL.

This clonotype was seen at least ten times. V usage is TRBV20-1 and J usage is TRBJ1-1; 7 nucleotides match TRBD1. Trimming removed 3 bases from V and 4 bases from J; junction bases left unmatched: 8. The CDR3 runs 14 residues. The germline V gene encodes CDR1 DFQATT and CDR2 SNEGSKA (reference sequence). CDR3 protein: CSASGRGLGTEAFF. In DNA form, the CDR3 reads TGCAGTGCTAGTGGGAGGGGGCTAGGCACTGAAGCTTTCTTT.

This chain connects TRBV10-1 to TRBJ2-3; 14 nucleotides line up with TRBD2. This CDR3 comprises 17 residues. J lost 4 bases, V lost 2 bases, and 5 bases had no gene match. Germline CDR1 is WNHNN and CDR2 is SYGVQD (reference sequence). CDR3 nucleotide sequence: TGCGCCAGCAGTGAGACCTGGACTAGCGGGAGGTCAGATACGCAGTATTTT. This encodes CASSETWTSGRSDTQYF.

Many counts were recorded for this clonotype. This rearrangement joins TRBV6-1 to TRBJ2-7; the D is unclear. CDR1 and CDR2 from the germline V gene are MNHNS and SASEGT. V was trimmed by 8 bases and J by 4 bases, leaving 15 bases between them. CDR3 length: 13 residues. The CDR3 bases are TGTGCCAGCTCTGTTGGACCCTCTTACGAGCAGTACTTC. Its protein product is CASSVGPSYEQYF.

CDR3 region: CATRKPRAGARGGELFF. In DNA, the CDR3 is TGTGCCACCAGAAAACCTCGGGCGGGAGCTCGGGGCGGGGAGCTGTTTTTT. V is TRBV15 and J is TRBJ2-2; 7 nucleotides agree with TRBD2. This CDR3 has 17 amino acids. V lost 6 bases, J lost 7 bases, and 17 bases stayed unmatched. Per germline, CDR1 LNHNV and CDR2 YYDKDF (reference sequence).

V usage is TRBV2 and J usage is TRBJ2-6; D is perhaps TRBD1 (5 bases). CDR1 and CDR2 from the germline V gene are SNHLY and FYNNEI. V was trimmed by 5 bases and J by 0 bases, leaving 8 bases between them. This CDR3 region has 15 residues. CDR3 loop: CASSIDSSGANVLTF. The CDR3 DNA sequence: TGTGCCAGCAGTATCGACAGCTCTGGGGCCAACGTCCTGACTTTC.

This clonotype was observed a handful of times. This chain links TRBV20-1 with TRBJ2-7, with TRBD2 identical over 13 bases. The germline gives CDR1 DFQATT, CDR2 SNEGSKA (reference sequence). The CDR3 consists of 15 residues. With 5 bases clipped from V and 5 bases from J, the junction kept 9 bases outside the gene matches. The CDR3 loop is CSAWTSGRSRDEQYF. DNA of the CDR3: TGCAGTGCTTGGACTAGCGGGAGATCGCGGGACGAGCAGTACTTC.